This TCR beta chain was identified during a study of T cell repertoires in cytomegalovirus infection. Study as a whole: CMV epitopes, recently identified HLA-C-restricted and well-studied HLA-B-restricted, were used. Indications of both CMV infection and matching HLA type were provided by public TCR beta signatures.

Study-wide findings and caveats: HLA-C-restricted CMV clonotypes gave the most frequent clonotype in two of eight donors.

The V segment lost 9 bases and the J segment 4 bases; nucleotides outside the gene matches: 11. Germline V gene data show CDR1 as SGHTA and CDR2 as FQGNSA. The CDR3 extends over 14 amino acids. This clonotype was observed a handful of times. Its matching antigen is unknown. TCRdb reanalysed the reads using MiXCR and keeps one entry per CDR3 protein. The table shows about 310,000 distinct CDR3 sequences, with around 25% occurring only once. The specimen comprised cultured PBMCs, sampled from culture after CMV antigen stimulation. V is TRBV7-2 and J is TRBJ2-5; TRBD2 matches 7 bases. The TCR was taken from a human donor in good health (CMV status not recorded). Some clones in this sample may be carry-over from other donors' samples. The CDR3 coding sequence is TGTGCCAGTGGTTGGGGGGGTATCGGAGAGACCCAGTACTTC. This encodes CASGWGGIGETQYF.